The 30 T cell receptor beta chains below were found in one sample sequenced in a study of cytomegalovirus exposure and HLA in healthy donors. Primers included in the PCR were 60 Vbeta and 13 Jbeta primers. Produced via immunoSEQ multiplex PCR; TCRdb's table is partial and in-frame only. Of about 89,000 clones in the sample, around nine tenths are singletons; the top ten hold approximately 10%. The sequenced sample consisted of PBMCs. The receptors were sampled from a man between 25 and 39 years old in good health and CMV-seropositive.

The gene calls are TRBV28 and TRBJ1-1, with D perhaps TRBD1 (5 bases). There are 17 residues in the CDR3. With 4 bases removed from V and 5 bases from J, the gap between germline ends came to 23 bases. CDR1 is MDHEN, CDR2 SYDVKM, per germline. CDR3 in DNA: TGTGCCAGCAGTTCACCTCCAGATTTCGGGGGGGGGACTGAAGCTTTCTTT. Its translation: CASSSPPDFGGGTEAFF.

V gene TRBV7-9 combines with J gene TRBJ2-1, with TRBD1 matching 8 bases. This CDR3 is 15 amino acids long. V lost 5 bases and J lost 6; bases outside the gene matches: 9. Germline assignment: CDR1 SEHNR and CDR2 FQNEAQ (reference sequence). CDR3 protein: CASSTTGDLSNEQFF. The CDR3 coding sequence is TGTGCCAGCAGCACGACAGGGGACCTTTCCAATGAGCAGTTCTTC.

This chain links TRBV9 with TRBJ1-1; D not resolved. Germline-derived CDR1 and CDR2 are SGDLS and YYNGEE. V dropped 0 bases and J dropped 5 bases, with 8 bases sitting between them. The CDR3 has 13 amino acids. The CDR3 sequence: CASSVDSQTEAFF. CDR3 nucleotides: TGTGCCAGCAGCGTAGACAGTCAGACTGAAGCTTTCTTT.

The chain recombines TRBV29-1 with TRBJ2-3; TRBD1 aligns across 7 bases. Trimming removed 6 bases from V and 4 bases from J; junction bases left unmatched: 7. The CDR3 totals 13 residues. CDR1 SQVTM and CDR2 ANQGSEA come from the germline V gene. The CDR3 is CSVRDSGPDTQYF. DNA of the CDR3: TGCAGCGTCCGGGACAGTGGGCCAGATACGCAGTATTTT.

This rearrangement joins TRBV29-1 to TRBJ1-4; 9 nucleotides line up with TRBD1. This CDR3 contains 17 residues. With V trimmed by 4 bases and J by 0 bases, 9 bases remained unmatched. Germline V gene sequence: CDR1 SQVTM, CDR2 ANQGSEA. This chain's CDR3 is CSVGGTGRGATNEKLFF. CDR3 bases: TGCAGCGTTGGTGGGACAGGGAGAGGGGCAACTAATGAAAAACTGTTTTTT. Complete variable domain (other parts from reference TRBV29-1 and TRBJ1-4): SAVISQKPSRDICQRGTSLTIQCQVDSQVTMMFWYRQQPGQSLTLIATANQGSEATYESGFVIDKFPISRPNLTFSTLTVSNMSPEDSSIYLCSVGGTGRGATNEKLFFGSGTQLSVL.

Here the CDR3 reads CASGLVLGTNTGELFF. CDR3 nucleotide sequence: TGTGCTAGTGGTTTGGTATTGGGCACAAACACCGGGGAGCTGTTTTTT. This sequence joins TRBV12-5 and TRBJ2-2; no reliable D call. Germline assignment: CDR1 LGHNT and CDR2 FRNRAP. With 0 bases removed from V and 2 bases from J, the gap between germline ends came to 10 bases. The CDR3 contains 16 residues.

CDR3 coding DNA: TGTGCCACCAGCAGAGATTATTCGGTGACAGGAAGTTATGGCTACACCTTC. Its translation: CATSRDYSVTGSYGYTF. The chain carries TRBV15 and TRBJ1-2; D is perhaps TRBD1 (6 bases). V lost 0 bases to trimming and J lost 5 bases, with 19 bases between them. This CDR3 has 17 residues. Germline loops: CDR1 LNHNV, CDR2 YYDKDF (reference sequence).

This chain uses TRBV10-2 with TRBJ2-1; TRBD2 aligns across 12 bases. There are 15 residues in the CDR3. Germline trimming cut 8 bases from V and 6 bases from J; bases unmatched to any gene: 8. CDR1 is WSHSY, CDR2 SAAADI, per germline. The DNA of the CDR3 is TGCGCCAGCTGCCTAGCGGGAGGGACAACCAATGAGCAGTTCTTC. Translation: CASCLAGGTTNEQFF.

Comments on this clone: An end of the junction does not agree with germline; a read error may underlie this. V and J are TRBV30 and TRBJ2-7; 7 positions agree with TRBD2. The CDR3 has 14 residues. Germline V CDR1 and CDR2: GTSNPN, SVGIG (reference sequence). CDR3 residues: CAWSVGRGAYEQYF. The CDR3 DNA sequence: TGTGCTTGGAGTGTAGGCCGGGGGGCCTACGAGCAGTACTTC. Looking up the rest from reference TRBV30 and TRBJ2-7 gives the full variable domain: SQTIHQWPATLVQPVGSPLSLECTVEGTSNPNLYWYRQAAGRGLQLLFYSVGIGQISSEVPQNLSASRPQDRQFILSSKKLLLSDSGFYLCAWSVGRGAYEQYFGPGTRLTVT.

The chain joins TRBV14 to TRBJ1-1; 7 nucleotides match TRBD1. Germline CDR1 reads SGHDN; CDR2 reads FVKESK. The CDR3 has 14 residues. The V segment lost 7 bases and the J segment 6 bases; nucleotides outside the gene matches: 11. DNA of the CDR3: TGTGCCAGCACCCTTACAGGGGACATAGCTGAAGCTTTCTTT. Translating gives CASTLTGDIAEAFF.

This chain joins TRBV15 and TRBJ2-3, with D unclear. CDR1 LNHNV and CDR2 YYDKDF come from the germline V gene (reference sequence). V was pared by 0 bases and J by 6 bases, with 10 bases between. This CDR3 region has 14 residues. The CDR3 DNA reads TGTGCCACCAGCAGAGAGGTTGAGATGGATACGCAGTATTTT. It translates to CATSREVEMDTQYF.

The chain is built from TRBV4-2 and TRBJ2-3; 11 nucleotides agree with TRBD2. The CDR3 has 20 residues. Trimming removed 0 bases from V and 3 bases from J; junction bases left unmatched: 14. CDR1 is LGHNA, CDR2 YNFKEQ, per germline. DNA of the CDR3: TGTGCCAGCAGCCAAGAGGGGGTAGCGGGAGGGGTCCGCACTACAGATACGCAGTATTTT. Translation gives CASSQEGVAGGVRTTDTQYF.

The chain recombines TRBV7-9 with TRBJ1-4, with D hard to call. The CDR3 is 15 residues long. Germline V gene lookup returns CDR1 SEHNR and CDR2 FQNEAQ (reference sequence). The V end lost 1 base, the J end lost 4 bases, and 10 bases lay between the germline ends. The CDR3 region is CASSLVWQDNEKLFF. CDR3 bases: TGTGCCAGCAGCTTAGTTTGGCAGGATAATGAAAAACTGTTTTTT.

The CDR3 sequence is CASSYGQGDYTIYF. The CDR3 DNA is TGTGCCAGCTCATACGGACAGGGAGATTACACCATATATTTT. This sequence joins TRBV18 and TRBJ1-3, with 8 bases lining up with TRBD1. CDR1 is KGHSH, CDR2 LQKENI, per germline. This CDR3 spans 14 amino acids. V was pared by 5 bases and J by 8 bases, with 8 bases of the junction left unmatched.

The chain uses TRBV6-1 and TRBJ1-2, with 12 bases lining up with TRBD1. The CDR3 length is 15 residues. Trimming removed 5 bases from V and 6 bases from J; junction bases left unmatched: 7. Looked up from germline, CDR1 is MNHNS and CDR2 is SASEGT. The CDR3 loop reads CASSRPRDRGHGYTF. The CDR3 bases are TGTGCCAGCAGTCGCCCCCGGGACAGGGGGCATGGCTACACCTTC.

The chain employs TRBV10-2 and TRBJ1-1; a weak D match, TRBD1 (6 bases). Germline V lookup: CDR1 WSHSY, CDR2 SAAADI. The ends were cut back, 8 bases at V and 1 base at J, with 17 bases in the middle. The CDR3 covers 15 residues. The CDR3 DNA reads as TGCGCCAGCCGGGGGGCGGGCAGAGCGAACACTGAAGCTTTCTTT. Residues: CASRGAGRANTEAFF.

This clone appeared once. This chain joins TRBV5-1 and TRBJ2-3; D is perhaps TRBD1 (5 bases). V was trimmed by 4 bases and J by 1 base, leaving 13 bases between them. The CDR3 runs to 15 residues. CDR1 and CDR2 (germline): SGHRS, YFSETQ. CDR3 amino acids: CASSERQPGTDTQYF. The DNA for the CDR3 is TGCGCCAGCAGCGAGCGACAGCCAGGCACAGATACGCAGTATTTT.

In nucleotides, the CDR3 is TGTGCCAGCAGTCCCGGTCCTAGTATCTCCTACGAGCAGTACTTC. Its protein product is CASSPGPSISYEQYF. The chain uses TRBV5-4 and TRBJ2-7, with D unresolved. Germline CDR1 is SGHNT and CDR2 is YYREEE (reference sequence). This CDR3 spans 15 amino acids. Deletions cut 5 bases from V and 0 bases from J, with 15 bases between.

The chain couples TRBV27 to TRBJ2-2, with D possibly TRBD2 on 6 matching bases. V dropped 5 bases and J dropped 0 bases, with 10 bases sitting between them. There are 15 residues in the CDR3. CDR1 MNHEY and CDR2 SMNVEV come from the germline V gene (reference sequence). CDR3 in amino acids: CASSVGGPNTGELFF. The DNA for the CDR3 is TGTGCCAGCAGTGTAGGAGGGCCGAACACCGGGGAGCTGTTTTTT.

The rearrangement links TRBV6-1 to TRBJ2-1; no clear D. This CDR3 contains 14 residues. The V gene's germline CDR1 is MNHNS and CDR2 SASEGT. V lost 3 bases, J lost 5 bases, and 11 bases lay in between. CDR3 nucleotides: TGTGCCAGCAGTGAGCTTTGGAGCAACAATGAGCAGTTCTTC. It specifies CASSELWSNNEQFF.

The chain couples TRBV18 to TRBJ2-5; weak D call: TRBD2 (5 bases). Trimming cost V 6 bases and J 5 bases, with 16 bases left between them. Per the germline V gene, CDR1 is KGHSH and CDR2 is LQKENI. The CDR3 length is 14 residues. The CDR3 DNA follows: TGTGCCAGCTCTCGATCCGGGATCGGGGAGACCCAGTACTTC. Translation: CASSRSGIGETQYF. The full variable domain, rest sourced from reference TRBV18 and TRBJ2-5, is NAGVMQNPRHLVRRRGQEARLRCSPMKGHSHVYWYRQLPEEGLKFMVYLQKENIIDESGMPKERFSAEFPKEGPSILRIQQVVRGDSAAYFCASSRSGIGETQYFGPGTRLLVL.

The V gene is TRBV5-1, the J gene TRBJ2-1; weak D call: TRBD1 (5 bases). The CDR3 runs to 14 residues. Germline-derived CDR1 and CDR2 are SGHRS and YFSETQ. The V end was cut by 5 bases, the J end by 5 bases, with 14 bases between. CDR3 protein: CASRRQGLDNEQFF. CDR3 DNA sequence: TGCGCCAGCAGAAGGCAGGGCCTAGACAATGAGCAGTTCTTC.

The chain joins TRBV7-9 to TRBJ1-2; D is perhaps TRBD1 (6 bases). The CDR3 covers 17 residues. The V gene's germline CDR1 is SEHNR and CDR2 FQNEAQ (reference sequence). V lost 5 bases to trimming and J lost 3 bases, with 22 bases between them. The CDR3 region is CASSPLQSRGADYGYTF. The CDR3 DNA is TGTGCCAGCAGCCCACTTCAAAGCCGGGGGGCGGACTATGGCTACACCTTC.

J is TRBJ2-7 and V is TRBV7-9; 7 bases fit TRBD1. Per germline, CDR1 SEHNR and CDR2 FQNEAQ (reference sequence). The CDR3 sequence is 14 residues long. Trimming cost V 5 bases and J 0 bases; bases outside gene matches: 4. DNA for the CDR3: TGTGCCAGCAGCGGGACAGAAAGCTCCTACGAGCAGTACTTC. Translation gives CASSGTESSYEQYF. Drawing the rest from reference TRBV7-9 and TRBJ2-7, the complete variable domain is DTGVSQNPRHKITKRGQNVTFRCDPISEHNRLYWYRQTLGQGPEFLTYFQNEAQLEKSRLLSDRFSAERPKGSFSTLEIQRTEQGDSAMYLCASSGTESSYEQYFGPGTRLTVT.

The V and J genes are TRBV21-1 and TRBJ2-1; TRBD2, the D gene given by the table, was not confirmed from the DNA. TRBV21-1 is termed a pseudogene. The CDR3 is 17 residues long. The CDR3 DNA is TGTGCCAGCAGCAAATCGTTTCGGGAGATAGGGTCCAATGAGCAGTTCTTC. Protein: CASSKSFREIGSNEQFF.

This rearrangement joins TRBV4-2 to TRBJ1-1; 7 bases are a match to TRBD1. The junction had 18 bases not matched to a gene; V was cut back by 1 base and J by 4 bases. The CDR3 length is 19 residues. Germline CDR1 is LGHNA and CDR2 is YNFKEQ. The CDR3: CASSQVLVRGRVWTTEAFF. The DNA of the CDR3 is TGTGCCAGCAGCCAAGTCTTAGTTAGGGGGCGGGTTTGGACCACTGAAGCTTTCTTT.

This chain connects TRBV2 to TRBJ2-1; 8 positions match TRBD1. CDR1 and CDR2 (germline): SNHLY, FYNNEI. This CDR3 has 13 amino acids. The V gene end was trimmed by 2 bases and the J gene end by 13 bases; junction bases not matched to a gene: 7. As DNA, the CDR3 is TGTGCCAGCAGTGAATCTTGGACAGGGTTTCAGTTCTTC. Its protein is CASSESWTGFQFF.

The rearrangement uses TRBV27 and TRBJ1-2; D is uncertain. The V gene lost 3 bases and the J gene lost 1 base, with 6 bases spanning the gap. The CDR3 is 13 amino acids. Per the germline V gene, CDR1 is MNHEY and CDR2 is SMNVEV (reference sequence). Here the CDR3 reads CASSFAVNYGYTF. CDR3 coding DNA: TGTGCCAGCAGTTTTGCAGTTAACTATGGCTACACCTTC.

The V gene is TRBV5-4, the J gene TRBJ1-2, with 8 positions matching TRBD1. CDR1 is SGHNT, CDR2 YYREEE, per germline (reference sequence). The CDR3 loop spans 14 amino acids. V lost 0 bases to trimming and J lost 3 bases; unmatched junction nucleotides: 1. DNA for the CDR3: TGTGCCAGCAGCTTGGACAGGGGGTACTATGGCTACACCTTC. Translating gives CASSLDRGYYGYTF.

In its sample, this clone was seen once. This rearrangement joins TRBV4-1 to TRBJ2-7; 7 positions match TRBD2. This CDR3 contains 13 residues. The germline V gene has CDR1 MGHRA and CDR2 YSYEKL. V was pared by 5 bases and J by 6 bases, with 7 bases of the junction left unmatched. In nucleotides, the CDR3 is TGCGCCAGCAGCGGCGACCCGGGGGGCGAGCAGTACTTC. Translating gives CASSGDPGGEQYF.